This T cell receptor (beta chain) was observed in a study of cytomegalovirus exposure and HLA in healthy donors. The CDR3 has 18 amino acids. Germline-derived CDR1 and CDR2 are LNHDA and SQIVND (reference sequence). J lost 6 bases, V lost 5 bases, and 19 bases had no gene match. PCR was performed using 60 Vbeta and 13 Jbeta primers. The protocol was immunoSEQ multiplex PCR, while the TCRdb copy is restricted to in-frame clones and leaves out a portion. This table has 100,000 to 150,000 clones, 65% to 85% appearing once. The receptor comes from a boy younger than 18 in good health and CMV-seronegative. The sample comprised PBMCs. The genes are TRBV19 and TRBJ2-1, with 7 bases that match TRBD2. The CDR3 coding sequence is TGTGCCAGTAGTCCTAAGTTGGCCGGGAGGTTCGAAAGCAATGAGCAGTTCTTC. Encoded protein: CASSPKLAGRFESNEQFF.